The clone carrying this T cell receptor beta chain was observed a handful of times. This sample stems from a study of human T cells and chemical hapten exposure. Overall study: The scalp of each patient received a weekly diphenylcyclopropenone dose for the full roughly 23-week study.

TCRdb reanalysed the RACE reads using MiXCR and keeps one entry per CDR3 protein. The data show roughly 84,000 distinct CDR3 sequences, with about 10% seen just once and less than 6.5% held by the top ten. As to time point: patch test 2, 6 weeks after DPC sensitization. The treatment denotes: therapeutic diphenylcyclopropenone sensitization with weekly scalp DPC. Every donor had alopecia and was 18 to 70 years old; all were suitable for DPC. Germline values: CDR1 SGHTA, CDR2 FQGNSA. J was trimmed by 5 bases and V by 1 base; bases with no gene match: 5. The CDR3 length is 15 residues. The specimen was whole blood, collected in connection with sensitization to the hapten diphenylcyclopropenone (DPC). The source of this sequence is a woman in her forties or fifties with alopecia areata. Some clones in this sample may be carry-over from other donors' samples. V usage is TRBV7-2 and J usage is TRBJ2-5; the match to TRBD2 covers 9 bases. The CDR3 region is CASSLGLAGIETQYF. CDR3 DNA sequence: TGTGCCAGCAGCTTAGGGCTAGCGGGGATCGAGACCCAGTACTTC. The full variable domain, completed using reference TRBV7-2 and TRBJ2-5, is GAGVSQSPSNKVTEKGKDVELRCDPISGHTALYWYRQSLGQGLEFLIYFQGNSAPDKSGLPSDRFSAERTGGSVSTLTIQRTQQEDSAVYLCASSLGLAGIETQYFGPGTRLLVL.